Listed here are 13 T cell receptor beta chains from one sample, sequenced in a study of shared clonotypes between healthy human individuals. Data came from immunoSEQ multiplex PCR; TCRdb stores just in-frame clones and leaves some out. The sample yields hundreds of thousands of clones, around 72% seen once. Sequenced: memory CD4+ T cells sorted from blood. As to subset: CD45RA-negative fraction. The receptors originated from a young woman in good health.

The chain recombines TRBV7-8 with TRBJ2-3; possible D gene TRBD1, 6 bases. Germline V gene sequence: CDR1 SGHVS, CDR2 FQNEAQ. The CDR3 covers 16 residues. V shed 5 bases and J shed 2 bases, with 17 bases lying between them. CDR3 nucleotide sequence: TGTGCCAGCAGCAAACGCCGGGACACCTCCACAGATACGCAGTATTTT. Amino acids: CASSKRRDTSTDTQYF. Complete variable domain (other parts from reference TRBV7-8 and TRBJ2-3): GAGVSQSPRYKVAKRGQDVALRCDPISGHVSLFWYQQALGQGPEFLTYFQNEAQLDKSGLPSDRFFAERPEGSVSTLKIQRTQQEDSAVYLCASSKRRDTSTDTQYFGPGTRLTVL.

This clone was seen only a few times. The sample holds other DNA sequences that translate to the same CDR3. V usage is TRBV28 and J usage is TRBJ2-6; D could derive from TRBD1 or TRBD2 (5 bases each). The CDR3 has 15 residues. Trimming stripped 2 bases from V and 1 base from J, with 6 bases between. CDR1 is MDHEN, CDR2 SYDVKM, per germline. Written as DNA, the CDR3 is TGTGCCAGCAGTTTAGGGGGTTCTGGGGCCAACGTCCTGACTTTC. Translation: CASSLGGSGANVLTF. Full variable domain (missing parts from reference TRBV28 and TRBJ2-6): DVKVTQSSRYLVKRTGEKVFLECVQDMDHENMFWYRQDPGLGLRLIYFSYDVKMKEKGDIPEGYSVSREKKERFSLILESASTNQTSMYLCASSLGGSGANVLTFGAGSRLTVL.

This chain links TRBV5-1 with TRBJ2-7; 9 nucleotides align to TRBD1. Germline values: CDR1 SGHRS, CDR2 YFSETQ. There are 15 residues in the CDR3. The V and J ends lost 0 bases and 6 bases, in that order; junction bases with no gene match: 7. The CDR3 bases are TGCGCCAGCAGCTTGGGGGACAGGGACTTAATCGAGCAGTACTTC. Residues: CASSLGDRDLIEQYF.

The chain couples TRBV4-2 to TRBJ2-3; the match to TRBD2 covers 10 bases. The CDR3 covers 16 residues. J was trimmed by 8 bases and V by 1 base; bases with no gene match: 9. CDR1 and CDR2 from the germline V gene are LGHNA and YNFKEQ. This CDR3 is CASSQASSGGLGTQYF. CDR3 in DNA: TGTGCCAGCAGCCAAGCGTCTAGCGGGGGCCTGGGTACGCAGTATTTT.

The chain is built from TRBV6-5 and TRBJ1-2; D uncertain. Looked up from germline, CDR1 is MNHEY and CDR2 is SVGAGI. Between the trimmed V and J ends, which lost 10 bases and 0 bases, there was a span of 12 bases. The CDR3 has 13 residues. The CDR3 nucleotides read TGTGCCATCTCGTCCGGAGCTAACTATGGCTACACCTTC. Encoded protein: CAISSGANYGYTF.

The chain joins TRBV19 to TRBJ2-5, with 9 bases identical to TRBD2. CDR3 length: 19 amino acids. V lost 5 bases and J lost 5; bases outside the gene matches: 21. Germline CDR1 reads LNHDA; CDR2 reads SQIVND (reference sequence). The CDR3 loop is CASSLTPPGVAGGSETQYF. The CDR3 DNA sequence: TGTGCCAGTAGTCTCACCCCCCCCGGAGTGGCGGGAGGGTCTGAGACCCAGTACTTC.

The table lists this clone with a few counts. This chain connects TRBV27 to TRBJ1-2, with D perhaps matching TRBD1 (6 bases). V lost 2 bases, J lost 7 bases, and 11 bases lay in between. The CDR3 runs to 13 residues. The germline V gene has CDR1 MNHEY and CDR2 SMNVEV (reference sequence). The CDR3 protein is CASSLITGFGYTF. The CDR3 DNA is TGTGCCAGCAGTTTAATCACAGGGTTTGGCTACACCTTC.

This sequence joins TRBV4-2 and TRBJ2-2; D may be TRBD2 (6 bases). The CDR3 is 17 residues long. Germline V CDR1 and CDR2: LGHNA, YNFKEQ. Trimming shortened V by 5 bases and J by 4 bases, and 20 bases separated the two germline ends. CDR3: CASSSSPGHGGTGELFF. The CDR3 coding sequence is TGTGCCAGCAGCTCAAGCCCCGGACACGGGGGCACCGGGGAGCTGTTTTTT.

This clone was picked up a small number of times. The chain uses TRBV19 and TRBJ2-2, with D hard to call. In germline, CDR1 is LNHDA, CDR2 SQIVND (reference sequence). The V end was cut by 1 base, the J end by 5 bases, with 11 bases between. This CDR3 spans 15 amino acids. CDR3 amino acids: CASSIGAHLTGELFF. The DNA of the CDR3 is TGTGCCAGTAGTATAGGAGCACACCTTACCGGGGAGCTGTTTTTT.

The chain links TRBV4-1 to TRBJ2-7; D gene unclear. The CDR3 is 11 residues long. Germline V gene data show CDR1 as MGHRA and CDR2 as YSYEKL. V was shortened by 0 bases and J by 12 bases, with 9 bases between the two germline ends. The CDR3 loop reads CASSQDSKRYF. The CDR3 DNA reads TGCGCCAGCAGCCAAGACTCCAAAAGGTACTTC.

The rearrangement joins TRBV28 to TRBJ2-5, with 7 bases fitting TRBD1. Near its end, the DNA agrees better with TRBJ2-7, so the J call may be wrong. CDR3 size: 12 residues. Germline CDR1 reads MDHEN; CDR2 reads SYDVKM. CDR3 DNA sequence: TGTGCCAGCACCGGGACAGTTTACGAGCAGTACTTC. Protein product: CASTGTVYEQYF.

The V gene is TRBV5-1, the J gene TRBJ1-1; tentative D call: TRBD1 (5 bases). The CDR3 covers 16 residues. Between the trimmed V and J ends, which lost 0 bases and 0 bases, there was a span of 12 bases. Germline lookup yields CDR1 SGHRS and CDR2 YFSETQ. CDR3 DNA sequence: TGCGCCAGCAGCTTGGAAAAGGGGAACTTGAACACTGAAGCTTTCTTT. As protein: CASSLEKGNLNTEAFF.

In nucleotides, the CDR3 is TGTGCCAGTAGACAGGGGGCGTTTGGCTACACCTTC. Translation: CASRQGAFGYTF. The chain recombines TRBV19 with TRBJ1-2, with TRBD1 matching 9 bases. This CDR3 contains 12 residues. Trimming took 6 bases from V and 7 from J; bases not matched to a gene: 3. The germline gives CDR1 LNHDA, CDR2 SQIVND (reference sequence).